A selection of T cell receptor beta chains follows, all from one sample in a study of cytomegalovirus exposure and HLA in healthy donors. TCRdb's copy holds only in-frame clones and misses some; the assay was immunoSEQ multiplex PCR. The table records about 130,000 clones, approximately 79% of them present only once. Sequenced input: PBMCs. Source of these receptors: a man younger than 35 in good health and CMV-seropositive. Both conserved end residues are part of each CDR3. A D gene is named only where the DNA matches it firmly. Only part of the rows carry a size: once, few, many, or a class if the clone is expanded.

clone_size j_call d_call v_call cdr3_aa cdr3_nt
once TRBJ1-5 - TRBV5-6 CASSTTGSQPQHF TGTGCCAGCAGCACAACAGGCTCTCAGCCCCAGCATTTT
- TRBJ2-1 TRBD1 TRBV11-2 CASSIRQGQQFF TGTGCCAGCAGCATCAGACAGGGACAACAGTTCTTC
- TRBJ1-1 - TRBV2 CASSALTEAFF TGTGCCAGCAGTGCCCTCACTGAAGCTTTCTTT
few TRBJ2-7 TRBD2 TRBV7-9 CSSSRGLAGELPYEQYF TGTTCCAGCAGCCGTGGACTAGCGGGAGAACTCCCCTACGAGCAGTACTTC
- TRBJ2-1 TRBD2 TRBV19 CAIVDLAGPYNEQFF TGTGCCATAGTGGACCTAGCGGGACCCTACAATGAGCAGTTCTTC
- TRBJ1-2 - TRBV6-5 CASSYGHDYGYTF TGTGCCAGCAGTTACGGACACGACTATGGCTACACCTTC
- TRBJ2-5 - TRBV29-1 CSGTVETQYF TGCAGCGGCACAGTAGAGACCCAGTACTTC
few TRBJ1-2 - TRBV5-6 CASSLWQSNYGYTF TGTGCCAGCAGCTTGTGGCAATCTAACTATGGCTACACCTTC
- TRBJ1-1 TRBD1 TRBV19 CASFSDRASTEAFF TGTGCCAGTTTCTCCGACAGGGCCTCGACTGAAGCTTTCTTT
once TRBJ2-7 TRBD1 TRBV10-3 CAISDGGTAEQYF TGTGCCATCAGTGACGGTGGGACAGCCGAGCAGTACTTC
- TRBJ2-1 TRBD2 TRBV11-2 CASSLLAVSYNEQFF TGTGCCAGCAGCTTGCTAGCGGTCTCCTACAATGAGCAGTTCTTC
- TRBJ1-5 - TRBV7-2 CASSLLGGSNQPQHF TGTGCCAGCAGCTTATTGGGGGGTAGCAATCAGCCCCAGCATTTT
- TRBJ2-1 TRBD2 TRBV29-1 CSVELGRGGSYNEQFF TGCAGCGTTGAATTGGGGCGGGGGGGCTCCTACAATGAGCAGTTCTTC
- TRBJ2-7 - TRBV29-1 CSVRGAVYGEQYF TGCAGCGTCCGGGGGGCAGTCTATGGAGAGCAGTACTTC
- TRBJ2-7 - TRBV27 CASTSLGGGVYEQYF TGTGCCAGCACTTCCCTCGGTGGAGGGGTCTACGAGCAGTACTTC
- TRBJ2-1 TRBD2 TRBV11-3 CASSLEAGGISYNEQFF TGTGCCAGCAGCTTGGAAGCGGGGGGAATTTCCTACAATGAGCAGTTCTTC
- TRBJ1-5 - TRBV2 CASSTQTGTSNQPQHF TGTGCCAGCAGTACGCAAACAGGGACCAGCAATCAGCCCCAGCATTTT
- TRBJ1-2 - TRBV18 CASSQSHSYGYTF TGTGCCAGCTCACAGTCACACAGCTATGGCTACACCTTC
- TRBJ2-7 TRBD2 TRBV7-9 CASSSSGRAYEQYF TGTGCCAGCAGCTCGAGCGGGAGGGCCTACGAGCAGTACTTC
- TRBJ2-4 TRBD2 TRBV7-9 CASSSWGGSGMVKNIQYF TGTGCCAGCAGCTCCTGGGGAGGAAGCGGGATGGTCAAAAACATTCAGTACTTC
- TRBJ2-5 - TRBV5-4 CASSVGGETQYF TGTGCCAGCAGCGTTGGAGGGGAGACCCAGTACTTC
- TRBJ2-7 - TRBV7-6 CASSHRPGYEQYF TGTGCCAGCAGCCACCGACCGGGCTACGAGCAGTACTTC
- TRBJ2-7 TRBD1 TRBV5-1 CASAGQGIGYEQYF TGCGCCAGCGCGGGACAGGGGATAGGGTACGAGCAGTACTTC
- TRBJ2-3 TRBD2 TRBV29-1 CSVLAGGRTDTQYF TGCAGCGTCCTAGCGGGGGGCCGCACAGATACGCAGTATTTT
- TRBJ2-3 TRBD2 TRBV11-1 CASSFGTSGSTDTQYF TGTGCCAGCAGCTTTGGGACTAGCGGGAGCACAGATACGCAGTATTTT
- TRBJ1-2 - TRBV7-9 CASSLHPGGYTF TGTGCCAGCAGCTTACATCCGGGGGGCTACACCTTC
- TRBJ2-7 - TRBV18 CASSPSDYEQYF TGTGCCAGCTCACCCTCAGACTACGAGCAGTACTTC
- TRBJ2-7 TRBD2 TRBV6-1 CASSLGAGVYEQYF TGTGCCAGCAGCCTTGGGGCGGGGGTTTATGAGCAGTACTTC
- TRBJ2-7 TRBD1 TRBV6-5 CASSYSRQGGEQYF TGTGCCAGCAGTTACTCGAGACAGGGTGGCGAGCAGTACTTC
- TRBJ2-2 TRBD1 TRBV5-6 CASSEQGAGTGELFF TGTGCCAGCAGCGAACAGGGGGCGGGCACCGGGGAGCTGTTTTTT
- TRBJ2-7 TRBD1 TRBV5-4 CASSLRTGAAEQYF TGTGCCAGCAGCTTGCGGACAGGGGCGGCCGAGCAGTACTTC
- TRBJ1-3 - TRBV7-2 CASSLGLSSGNTIYF TGTGCCAGCAGCTTGGGGCTCAGCTCTGGAAACACCATATATTTT